This T cell receptor (beta chain) was obtained from a study of spatial heterogeneity in lung cancer. The study, taken as a whole, reports: Intratumoral expanded alpha and beta TCR counts were found to track tumor mutation counts.

There are many counts of this clonotype. The antigen remains unidentified. The library was built for alpha chains, so this beta chain is an off-target read and its size means little. Every individual TCR cDNA molecule carried its own unique molecular identifier, which allowed correction of PCR and sequencing errors. TCRdb passed the 5' RACE reads through MiXCR, listing each CDR3 protein once. The sample has some 7,000 distinct CDR3 sequences, around 14% seen once. Time point denoted: sample taken at primary tumor resection. The donor population consisted of more than 55 patients with untreated, early-stage non-small cell lung cancer. Whole RNA from tumor, nontumor lung or frozen PBMC was sequenced unsorted. This CDR3 region has 14 residues. From germline, CDR1 is MNHNY and CDR2 SVGAGI (reference sequence). With 1 base removed from V and 6 bases from J, the gap between germline ends came to 12 bases.

The source of this sequence is a female donor with early-stage non-small cell lung cancer. The chain links TRBV6-6 to TRBJ1-2, with a weak D call TRBD1 (5 bases). The sequenced sample was lung tumor tissue, obtained at surgery. CDR3 DNA sequence: TGTGCCAGCAGTTACTGGGGGGAGACGCATGGCTACACCTTC. It is translated as CASSYWGETHGYTF.